This T cell receptor (beta chain) originates from a study of blood T cell repertoires in COVID-19 (dated by TCRdb to the early 2020s). Regarding the complete study: Samples from collaborators originated in the United States, Italy and Spain and spanned both the acute and convalescent phases of COVID-19. The prospective study material was composed of cDNA or gDNA derived from T cells, B-cell-depleted T cells, or PBMCs. The sample metadata nearly always contained a de-identified subject ID, COVID-19 status, age in years and sex. The repertoires were released in a freely available public database intended as a resource for research on the immune response to SARS-CoV-2. Subjects who had been exposed to COVID-19, were actively infected with it, or had recovered from it provided the deeply sampled blood TCRbeta repertoires that made up the dataset. Samples came from the ongoing ImmuneRACE study (first 160 participants) plus 1,254 subjects from 6 global collaborators. HLA class I and class II types, where available, came from metadata supplied by the sample provider rather than from assay-based typing.

Overall study outcomes, separate from this receptor: The quantity of clinical and demographic metadata differed by source and by participant and was supplied without curation.

TCRbeta CDR3 regions were amplified from genomic DNA by means of the immunoSEQ Assay, a bias-controlled multiplex PCR. In the paper's pipeline: Nucleated cell counts per sample were estimated from amplification of reference gene primers within the assay. To quantify the absolute abundance of each unique TCRbeta CDR3 rearrangement, sequence reads were collapsed and filtered. For each sample, productive Simpson clonality was calculated as the square root of Simpson's diversity index across productive rearrangements. Imported from immuneACCESS, the table was reduced by TCRdb to in-frame sequences with V and J called. These copies leave out some clones; in studies compared against another copy, an unresolved V gene accounts for under half, and the cause of the remainder is not known. V, J and clone size are those of that table, while D and trimming were read from the DNA. This sample has roughly 260,000 clones in its table, and about nine tenths of those were observed once. The leading ten clones occupy around 6% of the sample.

Enrolling through a virtual design, the prospective study's participants ranged in age from roughly 18 to 90 years and lived across 24 United States geographic areas. In the prospective study, participants were assigned to cohorts based on the clinical history participants reported in a screening survey and a study questionnaire. Each participant in the prospective study had whole blood, serum and a nasopharyngeal or oropharyngeal swab collected by mobile phlebotomists. Prospective study participants could optionally give additional blood draws and questionnaires over a roughly two-month period. Prospective study blood samples were shipped either frozen or at room temperature before DNA extraction. On this clone itself: No antigen is known for it. No quality values exist for individual bases; no much larger clone is one base distant.

Reading from cysteine to phenylalanine, the CDR3 counts 14 amino acids. Left in the record is the CDR3 DNA by itself, 42 bases read in frame from the first base. V is shortened by 5 bases, J by 7 bases, and the region joining them spans 14 bases. CDR1 and CDR2 were assigned from the germline V gene (reference sequence) as MNHEY and SMNVEV. The sequence derives from a woman in her 30s with acute COVID-19. The chain uses TRBV27 and TRBJ1-4; no D gene is confidently identified. The specimen sequenced was PBMCs or T cells enriched from blood (not recorded which). The CDR3 protein: CASSARETVEKLFF. The nucleotide sequence is given as TGTGCCAGCAGTGCCCGGGAAACGGTTGAAAAACTGTTTTTT. The reference TRBV27 and TRBJ1-4 proteins fill in what lies around the CDR3, so the full variable domain reads EAQVTQNPRYLITVTGKKLTVTCSQNMNHEYMSWYRQDPGLGLRQIYYSMNVEVTDKGDVPEGYKVSRKEKRNFPLILESPSPNQTSLYFCASSARETVEKLFFGSGTQLSVL.